The rows below give T cell receptor beta chains drawn from one sample of a study of identical twins. Using its own MiXCR run on the 5' RACE reads, TCRdb lists one record per CDR3 protein. The table lists 1.5 million to 2 million distinct CDR3 sequences, around 29% of them singletons. The material sequenced was cord blood. The receptors stem from a newborn girl in good health. Both conserved end residues are part of each CDR3. The order of the fields is J gene, D gene, clone size, V gene, CDR3 protein, CDR3 DNA. The D gene is left open where the match is weak. The size of a clone is reported for some rows only, either as once, few or many, or as a class for expanded clones.

TRBJ2-1	TRBD2	few	TRBV7-9	CASSLAKAGGYNEQFF	TGTGCCAGCAGCTTAGCGAAGGCGGGGGGCTACAATGAGCAGTTCTTC
TRBJ2-2	TRBD2	once	TRBV7-9	CASSLAGLAVNTGELFF	TGTGCCAGCAGCTTAGCGGGACTAGCGGTGAACACCGGGGAGCTGTTTTTT
TRBJ2-7	NA	few	TRBV14	CASSQGHSYPYEQYF	TGTGCCAGCAGCCAAGGTCACAGCTACCCTTACGAGCAGTACTTC
TRBJ1-5	TRBD1	NA	TRBV20-1	CSADGQGRTSNQPQHF	TGCAGTGCGGACGGACAGGGAAGAACGAGCAATCAGCCCCAGCATTTT
TRBJ2-7	NA	NA	TRBV29-1	CSVEGGSSSYEQYF	TGCAGCGTTGAGGGCGGATCCAGCTCCTACGAGCAGTACTTC
TRBJ2-7	TRBD1	NA	TRBV20-1	CSARDSRQGTNEQYF	TGCAGTGCTAGAGATTCGAGACAGGGGACCAATGAGCAGTACTTC
TRBJ1-1	NA	few	TRBV29-1	CRYNDGGAEAFF	TGCAGATACAATGATGGGGGGGCTGAAGCTTTCTTT
TRBJ2-7	NA	many	TRBV5-1	CASSPASSSYEQYF	TGCGCCAGCAGCCCCGCATCTAGCTCCTACGAGCAGTACTTC
TRBJ1-2	NA	few	TRBV10-2	CASSESRGDYGYTF	TGCGCCAGCAGTGAGTCTCGGGGCGACTATGGCTACACCTTC
TRBJ1-1	TRBD1	NA	TRBV7-6	CASSLAQTGRNTEAFF	TGTGCCAGCAGCTTAGCCCAGACAGGGAGGAACACTGAAGCTTTCTTT
TRBJ2-7	TRBD2	NA	TRBV20-1	CSADPSGASYEQYF	TGCAGTGCTGATCCAAGCGGGGCTTCCTACGAGCAGTACTTC
TRBJ2-7	NA	few	TRBV14	CASSQGLGQQYF	TGTGCCAGCAGCCAAGGTTTGGGACAGCAGTACTTC
TRBJ2-7	TRBD2	few	TRBV7-2	CASSRPKTSGGNYEQYF	TGTGCCAGCAGCCGACCGAAAACTAGCGGGGGGAACTACGAGCAGTACTTC
TRBJ2-2	NA	NA	TRBV10-2	CAVRENTGELFF	TGCGCCGTCCGGGAGAACACCGGGGAGCTGTTTTTT
TRBJ1-1	NA	NA	TRBV7-9	CASSLVPGEAFF	TGTGCCAGCAGCTTAGTCCCAGGAGAAGCTTTCTTT
TRBJ2-1	NA	few	TRBV6-5	CASSYALETAYNEQFF	TGTGCCAGCAGTTACGCACTTGAGACGGCATACAATGAGCAGTTCTTC
TRBJ2-5	TRBD2	NA	TRBV7-2	CASSLGHPAGVGNNEQYF	TGTGCCAGCAGCTTAGGGCACCCAGCGGGAGTAGGAAACAATGAGCAGTACTTC
TRBJ2-7	NA	few	TRBV6-6	CASSYQTYEQYF	TGTGCCAGCAGTTACCAGACCTACGAGCAGTACTTC
TRBJ1-2	TRBD1	few	TRBV6-6	CASSFPGTANYGYTF	TGTGCCAGCAGTTTTCCCGGGACAGCTAACTATGGCTACACCTTC
TRBJ2-2	NA	few	TRBV12-3/TRBV12-4	CASSLQGPPNTGELFF	TGTGCCAGCAGTTTACAGGGACCCCCGAACACCGGGGAGCTGTTTTTT
TRBJ2-1	TRBD2	NA	TRBV5-5	CASSFVFGTSGRGGSYNEQFF	TGTGCCAGCAGCTTTGTGTTCGGGACTAGCGGGAGAGGAGGCTCCTACAATGAGCAGTTCTTC
TRBJ2-1	TRBD2	NA	TRBV6-5	CASSTTSGSPYNEQFF	TGTGCCAGCAGTACGACTAGCGGGAGCCCCTACAATGAGCAGTTCTTC
TRBJ2-5	NA	many	TRBV25-1	CASSQLTGGQETQYF	TGTGCCAGCAGTCAATTGACAGGCGGTCAAGAGACCCAGTACTTC
TRBJ1-4	TRBD1	few	TRBV4-1	CASSQRDRAVEKLFF	TGCGCCAGCAGCCAACGGGACAGGGCCGTCGAAAAACTGTTTTTT
TRBJ1-1	TRBD1	NA	TRBV6-5	CASSYRTGQSEAFF	TGTGCCAGCAGTTACAGAACGGGACAGAGTGAAGCTTTCTTT
TRBJ1-1	NA	NA	TRBV4-2	CASSQDTGLNTEAFF	TGTGCCAGCAGCCAAGATACGGGCTTGAACACTGAAGCTTTCTTT
TRBJ2-7	TRBD1	NA	TRBV20-1	CSAWDRGGNEQYF	TGCAGTGCTTGGGACAGGGGAGGGAACGAGCAGTACTTC
TRBJ1-2	TRBD1	NA	TRBV20-1	CSARRRGTDEANYGYTF	TGCAGTGCTAGAAGGCGTGGGACAGACGAAGCTAACTATGGCTACACCTTC
TRBJ1-1	NA	NA	TRBV20-1	CSARGGRENTEAFF	TGCAGTGCTAGGGGGGGCAGGGAGAACACTGAAGCTTTCTTT
TRBJ2-5	TRBD2	NA	TRBV3-1	CASTRLAGENEQYF	TGTGCCAGCACGCGACTAGCGGGAGAGAATGAGCAGTACTTC
TRBJ1-4	TRBD1	NA	TRBV14	CASSQGGGVYEKLFF	TGTGCCAGCAGCCAAGGAGGGGGCGTATATGAAAAACTGTTTTTT
TRBJ1-1	NA	NA	TRBV19	CASSMAVTEAFF	TGTGCCAGTAGTATGGCGGTCACTGAAGCTTTCTTT
TRBJ2-7	NA	few	TRBV6-5	CASTGPRSYEQYF	TGTGCCAGCACGGGTCCGCGCTCCTACGAGCAGTACTTC
TRBJ1-5	NA	NA	TRBV7-8	CASNMQGGQPQHF	TGTGCCAGCAACATGCAGGGTGGCCAGCCCCAGCATTTT
TRBJ2-2	NA	NA	TRBV2	CASSEASARGGELFF	TGTGCCAGCAGTGAAGCCAGCGCCCGGGGCGGGGAGCTGTTTTTT
TRBJ2-3	NA	few	TRBV7-2	CASSFTGLDTQYF	TGTGCCAGCAGCTTCACAGGGTTAGATACGCAGTATTTT